The T cell receptor beta chain described here comes from a study of OX40 agonist ivuxolimab in advanced cancers. Looking at the study overall: Patients took ivuxolimab, an agonistic anti-OX40 (CD134) antibody.

Germline assignment: CDR1 SNHLY and CDR2 FYNNEI. This CDR3 is built from 14 residues. The junction had 14 bases not matched to a gene; V was cut back by 10 bases and J by 6 bases. Data came from immunoSEQ multiplex PCR; TCRdb stores just in-frame clones and leaves some out. The sample has around 60,000 clones, 70% to 90% seen once; the top ten hold around 0.61%. The sequence was collected from an adult with an advanced solid tumor such as melanoma, head and neck, liver or kidney cancer. The V call is TRBV2, the J call TRBJ1-2; 7 positions agree with TRBD1. The sample here was CD4+ or CD8+ T cells sorted from blood, taken in a trial of the OX40 agonist ivuxolimab. DNA for the CDR3: TGTGCCACAGGGGGTTTACCCCCTTCCGATGGCTACACCTTC. Protein: CATGGLPPSDGYTF.